Given below is one T cell receptor (beta chain) in context. The target antigen is unknown. Time point defined: blood from clinic visit 5 months post-surgery; TSC patient then seizure free. Before surgery, patients took at least one anti-epileptic drug. The data are from a study of brain T cells in children with intractable seizures. Broader study findings: Only CDR3 sequence similarity suggested viral specificity, without known HCMV serostatus. Pre-surgery blood may have been undersampled, hiding some clones.

The assay was immunoSEQ multiplex PCR, and TCRdb's table has in-frame clones only and misses some. Of about 320,000 clones listed, over 90% are singletons. The V gene's germline CDR1 is SGHNT and CDR2 YYREEE (reference sequence). Trimming cost V 0 bases and J 8 bases; bases outside gene matches: 2. The CDR3 totals 14 residues. The specimen was peripheral blood, collected approximately 5 months after surgery. This sequence originates from a boy in the first two years of life with tuberous sclerosis and intractable seizures. V is TRBV5-4 and J is TRBJ1-2; TRBD1 agrees at 12 bases. For the CDR3, the DNA is TGTGCCAGCAGCTTGGCCGGGACAGGGGGCGGCTACACCTTC. It specifies CASSLAGTGGGYTF.